Listed here are 5 T cell receptor beta chains from one sample, sequenced in a study of T cell repertoires in cytomegalovirus infection. TCRdb re-derived calls from the reads in MiXCR, one entry per CDR3 protein. The top ten hold about 24% of the sample, which has 500,000 to 600,000 distinct CDR3 sequences, approximately 15% seen once. Sequencing was carried out using CD8+ T cells from PBMCs. The receptors come from a human donor in good health (CMV status not recorded). Some clones in this sample may be carry-over from other donors' samples.

This clonotype was counted many times. The rearrangement joins TRBV7-3 to TRBJ2-1; 10 bases are a match to TRBD2. V trimming: 5 bases; J trimming: 3 bases; junction bases outside the gene matches: 7. The germline V gene has CDR1 SGHTA and CDR2 FQGTGA. The CDR3 length is 16 residues. The DNA for the CDR3 is TGTGCCAGCAGCCTGGAGCTAGCGGGGGACTACAATGAGCAGTTCTTC. This gives the protein CASSLELAGDYNEQFF.

This clonotype was detected ten times or more. V and J are TRBV19 and TRBJ2-7; D may be TRBD1 (5 bases). V was pared by 4 bases and J by 3 bases, with 10 bases between. The CDR3 spans 13 residues. Germline V CDR1 and CDR2: LNHDA, SQIVND (reference sequence). The CDR3, as DNA: TGTGCCAGTAGTAGTGGCAGGGTCTACGAGCAGTACTTC. Translated, it gives CASSSGRVYEQYF.

The rearrangement uses TRBV7-9 and TRBJ2-1; TRBD2 matches 13 bases. Per the germline V gene, CDR1 is SEHNR and CDR2 is FQNEAQ (reference sequence). V trimming: 5 bases; J trimming: 5 bases; junction bases outside the gene matches: 15. The CDR3 loop spans 19 amino acids. CDR3 sequence: CASSTQGRTSGRIDNEQFF. The CDR3 coding sequence is TGTGCCAGCAGCACCCAAGGGAGGACTAGCGGGAGAATTGACAATGAGCAGTTCTTC. Full variable domain (rest looked up from reference TRBV7-9 and TRBJ2-1): DTGVSQNPRHKITKRGQNVTFRCDPISEHNRLYWYRQTLGQGPEFLTYFQNEAQLEKSRLLSDRFSAERPKGSFSTLEIQRTEQGDSAMYLCASSTQGRTSGRIDNEQFFGPGTRLTVL.

This clonotype was counted between two and nine times. The V and J genes are TRBV20-1 and TRBJ2-7, with no clear D. Trimming left V 3 bases short and J 0 bases short, with 12 bases between. Germline V gene sequence: CDR1 DFQATT, CDR2 SNEGSKA (reference sequence). The CDR3 runs to 14 residues. The DNA of the CDR3 is TGCAGTGCTAGGATTACGTTGAGCTCCTACGAGCAGTACTTC. Residues: CSARITLSSYEQYF.

This chain's CDR3 is CAAETGQGDNEQFF. For the CDR3, the DNA is TGTGCCGCGGAAACAGGGCAGGGGGACAATGAGCAGTTCTTC. V is TRBV10-3 and J is TRBJ2-1; TRBD1 aligns across 7 bases. The CDR3 has 14 amino acids. V lost 11 bases, J lost 5 bases, and 12 bases stayed unmatched. Germline-derived CDR1 and CDR2 are ENHRY and SYGVKD.